Listed here are 21 T cell receptor beta chains from one sample, sequenced in a study of blood T cell repertoires in COVID-19. Only in-frame clones appear in the TCRdb table, and some are missing; sequencing was by immunoSEQ multiplex PCR. The sample has over 200,000 clones, 87% seen once; the top ten hold about an eighth. Specimen: peripheral blood. The source is a woman aged 18-35 years who had recovered from COVID-19.

The chain uses TRBV18 and TRBJ1-5; TRBD1 matches 7 bases. CDR1 KGHSH and CDR2 LQKENI come from the germline V gene. The V and J ends lost 6 bases and 4 bases, in that order; junction bases with no gene match: 3. This CDR3 comprises 13 residues. This chain's CDR3 is CASSEGANQPQHF. The CDR3 DNA reads as TGTGCCAGCTCTGAGGGGGCGAATCAGCCCCAGCATTTT.

This clone was observed a few times. The rearrangement links TRBV10-1 to TRBJ2-1; 14 positions match TRBD2. Trimming removed 3 bases from V and 7 bases from J; junction bases left unmatched: 8. Germline-derived CDR1 and CDR2 are WNHNN and SYGVQD (reference sequence). The CDR3 is 17 amino acids. The CDR3 sequence is CASSDQGLAGVINEQFF. CDR3 bases: TGCGCCAGCAGTGATCAGGGACTAGCGGGAGTTATTAATGAGCAGTTCTTC.

CDR3 DNA: TGTGCCAGCAGTTTCAGGGCCTATGGCTACACCTTC. It translates to CASSFRAYGYTF. V gene TRBV27 combines with J gene TRBJ1-2; a possible D gene is TRBD1 (5 bases). Per germline, CDR1 MNHEY and CDR2 SMNVEV (reference sequence). The CDR3 runs 12 residues. Trimming took 3 bases from V and 4 from J, leaving 6 bases between them.

The sample holds one count of this clone. This sequence joins TRBV6-2 or TRBV6-3 and TRBJ2-7; 12 bases map to TRBD2. Germline values: CDR1 MNHEY, CDR2 SVGEGT. The trim removed 4 bases at V and 2 bases at J, leaving 12 bases unmatched. The CDR3 is 18 residues long. CDR3 amino acids: CASSFLGTSGPPTYEQYF. CDR3 coding DNA: TGTGCCAGCAGTTTCCTCGGGACTAGCGGGCCGCCAACCTACGAGCAGTACTTC.

The genes are TRBV7-9 and TRBJ2-7; possible D gene TRBD1, 5 bases. The CDR3 has 16 residues. V was trimmed by 1 base and J by 0 bases, leaving 13 bases between them. In germline, CDR1 is SEHNR, CDR2 FQNEAQ (reference sequence). The CDR3 coding sequence is TGTGCCAGCAGCTTAGTAGGTAGGGGCCCCTCCTACGAGCAGTACTTC. Amino acid sequence: CASSLVGRGPSYEQYF.

This sequence joins TRBV4-3 and TRBJ2-2; TRBD2 aligns across 8 bases. There are 16 residues in the CDR3. CDR1 LGHNA and CDR2 YSLEER come from the germline V gene. V was clipped by 1 base and J by 4 bases; unmatched bases: 5. CDR3 nucleotides: TGCGCCAGCAGCCAAGGGAGCGGGGGTGGCACCGGGGAGCTGTTTTTT. Protein product: CASSQGSGGGTGELFF.

V and J are TRBV15 and TRBJ1-2; 8 nucleotides agree with TRBD1. J lost 4 bases, V lost 8 bases, and 9 bases had no gene match. The length of the CDR3 is 14 residues. CDR1 and CDR2 from the germline V gene are LNHNV and YYDKDF (reference sequence). CDR3 sequence (DNA): TGTGCCACCCAACCCGGGACAGGAGCCTATGGCTACACCTTC. Its translation is CATQPGTGAYGYTF.

The chain recombines TRBV20-1 with TRBJ2-1; D is uncertain. In germline, CDR1 is DFQATT, CDR2 SNEGSKA (reference sequence). With 6 bases removed from V and 4 bases from J, the gap between germline ends came to 7 bases. The CDR3 consists of 11 residues. CDR3 bases: TGCAGTGCCCCAACTTACAATGAGCAGTTCTTC. Its translation: CSAPTYNEQFF.

The CDR3 region is CASIYNGNSNYEQYF. The CDR3 DNA reads as TGTGCCAGCATCTATAACGGTAACTCTAACTACGAGCAGTACTTC. V and J are TRBV27 and TRBJ2-7; no clear D gene. Germline V gene data show CDR1 as MNHEY and CDR2 as SMNVEV (reference sequence). Trimming shortened V by 7 bases and J by 3 bases, and 19 bases separated the two germline ends. CDR3 length: 15 residues.

The chain links TRBV28 to TRBJ2-3; 8 positions agree with TRBD2. V lost 8 bases to trimming and J lost 3 bases; unmatched junction nucleotides: 13. Per the germline V gene, CDR1 is MDHEN and CDR2 is SYDVKM. This CDR3 spans 16 amino acids. CDR3 sequence reads: CASSWDSGKKTDTQYF. CDR3 nucleotide sequence: TGTGCCAGCTCGTGGGATAGCGGGAAGAAAACAGATACGCAGTATTTT.

The V gene is TRBV18, the J gene TRBJ2-7; 8 bases map to TRBD2. The length of the CDR3 is 16 residues. In germline, CDR1 is KGHSH, CDR2 LQKENI. The trim removed 3 bases at V and 4 bases at J, leaving 11 bases unmatched. CDR3: CASSPSIAGHSYEQYF. In nucleotides, the CDR3 is TGTGCCAGCTCACCCTCGATAGCGGGGCATTCTTACGAGCAGTACTTC.

This clone was observed a single time. This chain connects TRBV24-1 to TRBJ1-2, with 7 bases aligning to TRBD1. Unmatched junction bases numbered 5, after V lost 1 base and J lost 4 bases. CDR1 and CDR2 (germline): KGHDR, SFDVKD. The CDR3 totals 15 residues. CDR3 loop: CATSDFRGGFYGYTF. The CDR3 DNA follows: TGTGCCACCAGTGATTTTAGAGGGGGCTTCTATGGCTACACCTTC.

The chain has TRBV4-1 and TRBJ1-1; TRBD1 aligns across 7 bases. J lost 5 bases, V lost 0 bases, and 9 bases had no gene match. The CDR3 extends over 16 amino acids. Germline CDR1 is MGHRA and CDR2 is YSYEKL. This chain's CDR3 is CASSQERQGLGTEAFF. In DNA form, the CDR3 reads TGCGCCAGCAGCCAAGAAAGACAGGGTTTGGGAACTGAAGCTTTCTTT.

The V gene is TRBV27, the J gene TRBJ2-1, with 13 bases lining up with TRBD2. Losses at the gene ends were 7 bases for V and 4 bases for J; bases not matched to a gene: 4. This CDR3 has 15 amino acids. Germline loops: CDR1 MNHEY, CDR2 SMNVEV (reference sequence). Here the CDR3 DNA reads TGTGCCAGCAACACGGGACTAGCGGGATACAATGAGCAGTTCTTC. Translating it yields CASNTGLAGYNEQFF.

This chain links TRBV10-3 with TRBJ2-7; possible D gene TRBD2, 5 bases. From germline, CDR1 is ENHRY and CDR2 SYGVKD. V dropped 0 bases and J dropped 0 bases, with 9 bases sitting between them. The CDR3 has 15 amino acids. The CDR3: CAISESPGVSYEQYF. CDR3 bases: TGTGCCATCAGTGAGTCGCCCGGGGTCTCCTACGAGCAGTACTTC.

J is TRBJ1-5 and V is TRBV19; TRBD1 aligns across 8 bases. This CDR3 contains 16 residues. Germline V gene lookup returns CDR1 LNHDA and CDR2 SQIVND (reference sequence). V dropped 7 bases and J dropped 1; count of bases not matched to a gene: 9. In DNA, the CDR3 is TGTGCCAGTATCACCGGGACAGGAGCGAGCAATCAGCCCCAGCATTTT. This codes for CASITGTGASNQPQHF.

The rearrangement links TRBV9 to TRBJ2-2, with D perhaps TRBD2 (5 bases). Trimming removed 3 bases at V and 5 bases at J, with 8 bases between. Germline CDR1 reads SGDLS; CDR2 reads YYNGEE. CDR3 length: 13 amino acids. The CDR3 DNA follows: TGTGCCAGCAGCGCCCCGGGGACCGGGGAGCTGTTTTTT. This codes for CASSAPGTGELFF.

V is TRBV5-8 and J is TRBJ2-7; 10 nucleotides align to TRBD1. This CDR3 comprises 16 residues. Germline V gene lookup returns CDR1 SGHTS and CDR2 YDEGEE. V gave up 0 bases and J gave up 2 bases; unmatched junction bases: 5. In nucleotides, the CDR3 is TGTGCCAGCAGCTTGGATATCGGACAGGGGGCCTACGAGCAGTACTTC. This translates into CASSLDIGQGAYEQYF.

CDR3 DNA sequence: TGTGCCAGCAGCTCTCCCGGGCTAGCGGAAACCATCAATGAGCAGTTCTTC. As protein: CASSSPGLAETINEQFF. The chain uses TRBV13 and TRBJ2-1, with 7 bases aligning to TRBD2. The germline gives CDR1 PRHDT, CDR2 FYEKMQ (reference sequence). CDR3 length equals 17 residues. The junction had 15 bases not matched to a gene; V was cut back by 4 bases and J by 6 bases. The full variable domain, its missing parts supplied by reference TRBV13 and TRBJ2-1, is AAGVIQSPRHLIKEKRETATLKCYPIPRHDTVYWYQQGPGQDPQFLISFYEKMQSDKGSIPDRFSAQQFSDYHSELNMSSLELGDSALYFCASSSPGLAETINEQFFGPGTRLTVL.

The count of this clone is one. V usage is TRBV20-1 and J usage is TRBJ2-1; 11 bases are a match to TRBD2. Germline assignment: CDR1 DFQATT and CDR2 SNEGSKA (reference sequence). The junction had 22 bases not matched to a gene; V was cut back by 3 bases and J by 15 bases. The CDR3 spans 17 residues. CDR3 sequence: CSASVASGRRQAGAPFF. The DNA of the CDR3 is TGCAGTGCTAGTGTGGCTAGCGGGAGGCGACAAGCCGGGGCACCGTTCTTC.

The gene calls are TRBV27 and TRBJ2-1; 7 nucleotides agree with TRBD2. In germline, CDR1 is MNHEY, CDR2 SMNVEV (reference sequence). Trimming cost V 3 bases and J 5 bases; bases outside gene matches: 13. CDR3 length: 17 residues. The DNA of the CDR3 is TGTGCCAGCAGTTTCTTTGCCGGGGGGTGGGCGAACAATGAGCAGTTCTTC. Amino acid sequence: CASSFFAGGWANNEQFF.